This T cell receptor (beta chain) stems from a study of T cell changes during pregnancy in multiple sclerosis. The V end was cut by 1 base, the J end by 0 bases, with 7 bases between. The CDR3 is 15 amino acids. The V gene's germline CDR1 is SGHTA and CDR2 FQGNSA. Data came from immunoSEQ multiplex PCR; TCRdb stores just in-frame clones and leaves some out. The sample has about 40,000 clones, 75% to 95% seen once; the top ten hold 0.43%. On this clone: The sample contains more than one DNA sequence encoding this CDR3.

This sample comprised CD4+ T cells from peripheral blood mononuclear cells, obtained in the third trimester of pregnancy. The sequence came from a female donor with multiple sclerosis, enrolled in a pregnancy study. V and J are TRBV7-2 and TRBJ1-5; D remains unclear. DNA of the CDR3: TGTGCCAGCAGCTTAGGAGCCAATAGCAATCAGCCCCAGCATTTT. Protein sequence: CASSLGANSNQPQHF.